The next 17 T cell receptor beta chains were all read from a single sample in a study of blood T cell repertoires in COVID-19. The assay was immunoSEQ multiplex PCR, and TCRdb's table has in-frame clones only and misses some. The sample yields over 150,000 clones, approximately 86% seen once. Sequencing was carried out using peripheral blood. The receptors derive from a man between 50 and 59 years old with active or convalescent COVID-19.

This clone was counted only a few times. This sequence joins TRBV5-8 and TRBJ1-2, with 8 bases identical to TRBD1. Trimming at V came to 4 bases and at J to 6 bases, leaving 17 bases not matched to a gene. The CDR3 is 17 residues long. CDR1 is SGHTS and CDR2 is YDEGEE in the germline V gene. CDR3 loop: CASSGGKMPGGADGYTF. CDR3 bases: TGTGCCAGCAGCGGGGGGAAAATGCCAGGGGGCGCGGATGGCTACACCTTC.

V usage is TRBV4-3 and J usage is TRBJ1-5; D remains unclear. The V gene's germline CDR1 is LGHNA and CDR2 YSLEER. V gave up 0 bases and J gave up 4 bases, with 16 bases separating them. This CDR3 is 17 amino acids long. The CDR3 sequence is CASSQELHFPGNQPQHF. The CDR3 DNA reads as TGCGCCAGCAGCCAAGAACTACACTTCCCGGGGAATCAGCCCCAGCATTTT.

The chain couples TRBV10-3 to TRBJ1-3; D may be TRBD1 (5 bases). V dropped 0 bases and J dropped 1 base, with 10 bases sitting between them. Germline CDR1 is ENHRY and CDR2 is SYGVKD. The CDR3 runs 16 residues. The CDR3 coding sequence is TGTGCCATCAGTGAGTCGTATCAGGGATCTGGAAACACCATATATTTT. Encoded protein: CAISESYQGSGNTIYF.

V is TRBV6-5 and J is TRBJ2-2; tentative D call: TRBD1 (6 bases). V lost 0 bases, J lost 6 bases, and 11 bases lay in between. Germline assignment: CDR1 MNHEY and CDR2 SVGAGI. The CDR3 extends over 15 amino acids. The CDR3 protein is CASSYSAGVAGELFF. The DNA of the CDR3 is TGTGCCAGCAGTTACTCCGCAGGGGTGGCCGGGGAGCTGTTTTTT.

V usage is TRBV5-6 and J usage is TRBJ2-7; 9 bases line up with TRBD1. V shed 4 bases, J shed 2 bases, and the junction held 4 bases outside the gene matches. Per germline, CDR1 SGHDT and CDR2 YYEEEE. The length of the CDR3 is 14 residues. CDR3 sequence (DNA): TGTGCCAGCAGCCTGGGACAGGGAGCCTACGAGCAGTACTTC. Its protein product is CASSLGQGAYEQYF.

CDR3: CATETGFTGNTIYF. The CDR3 DNA reads as TGTGCCACCGAGACAGGTTTTACTGGAAACACCATATATTTT. The genes are TRBV19 and TRBJ1-3; TRBD1 is a possible D gene (6 bases). Trimming removed 10 bases from V and 2 bases from J, with 15 bases in between. CDR1 and CDR2 from the germline V gene are LNHDA and SQIVND (reference sequence). This CDR3 has 14 residues.

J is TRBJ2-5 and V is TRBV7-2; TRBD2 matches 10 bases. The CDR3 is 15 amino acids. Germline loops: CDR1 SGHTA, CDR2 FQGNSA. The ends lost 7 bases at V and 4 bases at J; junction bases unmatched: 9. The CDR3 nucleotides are TGTGCCAGCACCGCCCTGCTAGCGGGGGCAGAGACCCAGTACTTC. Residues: CASTALLAGAETQYF.

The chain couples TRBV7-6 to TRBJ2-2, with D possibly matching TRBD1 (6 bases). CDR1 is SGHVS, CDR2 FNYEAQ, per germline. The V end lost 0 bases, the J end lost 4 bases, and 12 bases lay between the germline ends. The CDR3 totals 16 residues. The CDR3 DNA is TGTGCCAGCAGCTTAGCGGGCAGGGGAAGCACCGGGGAGCTGTTTTTT. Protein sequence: CASSLAGRGSTGELFF.

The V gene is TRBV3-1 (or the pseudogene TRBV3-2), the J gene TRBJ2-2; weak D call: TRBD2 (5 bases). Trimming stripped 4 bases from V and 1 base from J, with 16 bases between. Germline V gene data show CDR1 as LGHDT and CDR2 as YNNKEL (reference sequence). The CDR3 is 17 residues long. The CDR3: CASSLPRGGLNTGELFF. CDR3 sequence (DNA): TGTGCCAGCAGCCTCCCCCGAGGAGGATTGAACACCGGGGAGCTGTTTTTT.

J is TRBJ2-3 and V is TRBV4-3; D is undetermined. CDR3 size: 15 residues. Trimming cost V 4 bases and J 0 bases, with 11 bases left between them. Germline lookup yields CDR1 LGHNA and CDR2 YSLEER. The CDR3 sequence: CASSRLSSSTDTQYF. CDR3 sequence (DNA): TGCGCCAGCAGCCGACTTTCCTCAAGCACAGATACGCAGTATTTT.

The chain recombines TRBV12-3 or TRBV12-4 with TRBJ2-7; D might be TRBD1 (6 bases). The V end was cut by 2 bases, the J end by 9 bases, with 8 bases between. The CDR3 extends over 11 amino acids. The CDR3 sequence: CASSLQGRQYF. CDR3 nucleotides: TGTGCCAGCAGTTTACAGGGGAGGCAGTACTTC.

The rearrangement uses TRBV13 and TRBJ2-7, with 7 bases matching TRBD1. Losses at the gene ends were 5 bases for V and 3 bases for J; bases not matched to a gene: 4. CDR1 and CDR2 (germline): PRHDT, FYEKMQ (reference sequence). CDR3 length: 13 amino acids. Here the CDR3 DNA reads TGTGCCAGCAGCCCCTACAGGGGCTACGAGCAGTACTTC. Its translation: CASSPYRGYEQYF.

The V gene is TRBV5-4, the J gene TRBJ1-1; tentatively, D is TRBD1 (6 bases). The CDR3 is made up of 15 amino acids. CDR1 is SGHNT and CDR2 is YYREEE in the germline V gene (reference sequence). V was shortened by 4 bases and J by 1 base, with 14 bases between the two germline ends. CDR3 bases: TGTGCCAGCAGCACCCGGACAGCGCGGAACACTGAAGCTTTCTTT. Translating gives CASSTRTARNTEAFF. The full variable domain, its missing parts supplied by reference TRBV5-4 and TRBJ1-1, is ETGVTQSPTHLIKTRGQQVTLRCSSQSGHNTVSWYQQALGQGPQFIFQYYREEENGRGNFPPRFSGLQFPNYSSELNVNALELDDSALYLCASSTRTARNTEAFFGQGTRLTVV.

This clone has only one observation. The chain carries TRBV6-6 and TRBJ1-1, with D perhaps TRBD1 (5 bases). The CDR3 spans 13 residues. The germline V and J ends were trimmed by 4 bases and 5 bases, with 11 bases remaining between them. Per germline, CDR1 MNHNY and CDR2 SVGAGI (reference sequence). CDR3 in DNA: TGTGCCAGCAGTTCTTGGGGGAGGACTGAAGCTTTCTTT. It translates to CASSSWGRTEAFF.

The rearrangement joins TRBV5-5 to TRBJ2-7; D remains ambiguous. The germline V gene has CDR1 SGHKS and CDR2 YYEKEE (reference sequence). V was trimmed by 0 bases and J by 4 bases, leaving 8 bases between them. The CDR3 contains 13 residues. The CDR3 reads CASSLAHSYEQYF. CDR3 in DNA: TGTGCCAGCAGCTTGGCGCATAGTTACGAGCAGTACTTC.

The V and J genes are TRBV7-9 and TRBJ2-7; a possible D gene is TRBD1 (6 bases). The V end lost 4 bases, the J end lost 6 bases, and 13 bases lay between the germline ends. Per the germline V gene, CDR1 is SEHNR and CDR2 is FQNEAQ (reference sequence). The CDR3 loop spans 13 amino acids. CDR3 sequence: CASSSQGLGEQYF. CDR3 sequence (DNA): TGTGCCAGCAGCTCCCAGGGGTTGGGCGAGCAGTACTTC.

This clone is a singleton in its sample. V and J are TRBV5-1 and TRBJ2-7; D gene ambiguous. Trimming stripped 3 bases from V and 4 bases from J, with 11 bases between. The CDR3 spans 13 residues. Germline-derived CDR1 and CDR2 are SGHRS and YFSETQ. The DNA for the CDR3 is TGCGCCAGCAGCTCGGAGATCCGTTACGAGCAGTACTTC. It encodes CASSSEIRYEQYF.